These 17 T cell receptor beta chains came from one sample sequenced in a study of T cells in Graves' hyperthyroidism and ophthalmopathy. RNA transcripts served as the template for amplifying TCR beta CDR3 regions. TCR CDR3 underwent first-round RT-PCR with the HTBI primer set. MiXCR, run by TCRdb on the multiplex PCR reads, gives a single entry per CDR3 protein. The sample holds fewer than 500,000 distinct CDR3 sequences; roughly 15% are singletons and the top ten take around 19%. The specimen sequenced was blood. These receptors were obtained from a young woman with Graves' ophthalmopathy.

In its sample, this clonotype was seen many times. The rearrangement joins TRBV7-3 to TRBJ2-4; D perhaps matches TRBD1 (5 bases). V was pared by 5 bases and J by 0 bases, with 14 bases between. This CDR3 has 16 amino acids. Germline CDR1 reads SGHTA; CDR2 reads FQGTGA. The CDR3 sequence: CASSAGPDLAKNIQYF. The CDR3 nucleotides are TGTGCCAGCAGCGCAGGGCCAGACTTAGCCAAAAACATTCAGTACTTC.

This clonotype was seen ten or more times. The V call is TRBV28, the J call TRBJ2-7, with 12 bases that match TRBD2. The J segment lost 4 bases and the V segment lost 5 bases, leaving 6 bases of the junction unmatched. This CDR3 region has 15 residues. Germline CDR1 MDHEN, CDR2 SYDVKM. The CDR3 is CASSPTSGGLYEQYF. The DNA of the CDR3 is TGTGCCAGCAGTCCCACTAGCGGGGGGCTGTACGAGCAGTACTTC.

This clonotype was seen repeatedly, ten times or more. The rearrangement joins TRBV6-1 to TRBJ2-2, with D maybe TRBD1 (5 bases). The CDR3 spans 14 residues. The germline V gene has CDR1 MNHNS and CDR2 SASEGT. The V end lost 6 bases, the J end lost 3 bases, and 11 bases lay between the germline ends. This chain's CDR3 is CASRDRTYTGELFF. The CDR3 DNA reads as TGTGCCAGCAGGGACCGGACATACACCGGGGAGCTGTTTTTT.

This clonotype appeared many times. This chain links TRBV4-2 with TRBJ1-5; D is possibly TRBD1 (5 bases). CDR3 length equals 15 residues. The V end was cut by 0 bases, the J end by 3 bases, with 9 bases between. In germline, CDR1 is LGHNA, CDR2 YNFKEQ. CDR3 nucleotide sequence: TGTGCCAGCAGCCAAGATCCAGGGCCCAATCAGCCCCAGCATTTT. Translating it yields CASSQDPGPNQPQHF.

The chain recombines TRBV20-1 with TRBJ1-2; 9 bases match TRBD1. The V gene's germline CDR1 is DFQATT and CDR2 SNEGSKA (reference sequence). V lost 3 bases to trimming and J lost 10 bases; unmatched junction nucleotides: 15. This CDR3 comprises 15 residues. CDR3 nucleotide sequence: TGCAGTGCTAGGGTAGTCGGGACAGGGAGTTTGGTCTACACCTTC. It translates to CSARVVGTGSLVYTF.

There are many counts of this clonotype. CDR3 loop: CASSLNGGSPLHF. The CDR3 bases are TGTGCCAGCAGTTTAAATGGGGGATCACCCCTCCACTTT. The J gene is TRBJ1-6, the V gene TRBV28; tentatively, D is TRBD1 (5 bases). This CDR3 is built from 13 residues. Germline CDR1 is MDHEN and CDR2 is SYDVKM. Between the trimmed V and J ends, which lost 2 bases and 10 bases, there was a span of 9 bases. Filled out from reference TRBV28 and TRBJ1-6, the complete variable domain reads DVKVTQSSRYLVKRTGEKVFLECVQDMDHENMFWYRQDPGLGLRLIYFSYDVKMKEKGDIPEGYSVSREKKERFSLILESASTNQTSMYLCASSLNGGSPLHFGNGTRLTVT.

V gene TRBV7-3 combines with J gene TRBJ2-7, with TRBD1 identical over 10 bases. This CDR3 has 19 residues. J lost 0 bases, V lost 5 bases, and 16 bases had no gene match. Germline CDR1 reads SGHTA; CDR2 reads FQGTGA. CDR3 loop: CASSPSTGGGIASSYEQYF. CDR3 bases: TGTGCCAGCAGCCCGTCGACAGGGGGCGGGATTGCGAGCTCCTACGAGCAGTACTTC.

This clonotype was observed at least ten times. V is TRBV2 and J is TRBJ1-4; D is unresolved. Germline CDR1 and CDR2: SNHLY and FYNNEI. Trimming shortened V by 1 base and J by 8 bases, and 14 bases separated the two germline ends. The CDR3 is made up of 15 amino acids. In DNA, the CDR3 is TGTGCCAGCAGTGAAGGCGGGTCCAATAGGGAAAAACTGTTTTTT. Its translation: CASSEGGSNREKLFF. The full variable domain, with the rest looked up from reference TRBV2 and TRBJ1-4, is EPEVTQTPSHQVTQMGQEVILRCVPISNHLYFYWYRQILGQKVEFLVSFYNNEISEKSEIFDDQFSVERPDGSNFTLKIRSTKLEDSAMYFCASSEGGSNREKLFFGSGTQLSVL.

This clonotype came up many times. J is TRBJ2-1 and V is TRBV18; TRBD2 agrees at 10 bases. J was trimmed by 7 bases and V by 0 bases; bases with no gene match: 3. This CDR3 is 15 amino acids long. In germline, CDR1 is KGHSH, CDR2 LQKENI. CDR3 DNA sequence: TGTGCCAGCTCACCACCGGGAGCGGGGGGGAATGAGCAGTTCTTC. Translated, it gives CASSPPGAGGNEQFF.

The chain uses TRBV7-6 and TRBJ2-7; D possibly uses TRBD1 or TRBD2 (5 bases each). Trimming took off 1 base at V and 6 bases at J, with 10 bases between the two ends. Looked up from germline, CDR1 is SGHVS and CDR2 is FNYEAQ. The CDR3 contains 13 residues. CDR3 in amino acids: CASSLEGTSEQYF. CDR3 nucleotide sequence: TGTGCCAGCAGCTTAGAGGGGACCTCCGAGCAGTACTTC.

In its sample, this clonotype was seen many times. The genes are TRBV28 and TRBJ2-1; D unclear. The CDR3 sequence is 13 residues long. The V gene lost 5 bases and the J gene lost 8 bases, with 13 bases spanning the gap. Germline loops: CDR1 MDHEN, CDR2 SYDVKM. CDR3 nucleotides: TGTGCCAGCAGTAAAAGGCGTTGGGATGAGCAGTTCTTC. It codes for CASSKRRWDEQFF.

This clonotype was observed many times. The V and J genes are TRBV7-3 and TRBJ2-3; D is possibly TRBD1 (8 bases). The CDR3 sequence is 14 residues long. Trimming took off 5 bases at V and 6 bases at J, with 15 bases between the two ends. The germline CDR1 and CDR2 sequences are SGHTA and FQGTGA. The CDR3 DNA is TGTGCCAGCAGCCACGGACAGGGAGGGGATACGCAGTATTTT. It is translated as CASSHGQGGDTQYF.

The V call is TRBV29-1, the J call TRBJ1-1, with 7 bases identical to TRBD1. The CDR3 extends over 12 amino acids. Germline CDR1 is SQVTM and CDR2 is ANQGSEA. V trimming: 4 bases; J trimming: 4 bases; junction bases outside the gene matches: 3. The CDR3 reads CSVVQGFTEAFF. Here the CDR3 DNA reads TGCAGCGTTGTACAGGGGTTCACTGAAGCTTTCTTT.

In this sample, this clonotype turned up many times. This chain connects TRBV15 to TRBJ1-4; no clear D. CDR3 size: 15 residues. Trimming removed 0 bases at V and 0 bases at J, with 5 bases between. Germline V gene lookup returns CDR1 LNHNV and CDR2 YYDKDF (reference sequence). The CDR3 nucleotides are TGTGCCACCAGCAGAGAACGTACAACTAATGAAAAACTGTTTTTT. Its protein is CATSRERTTNEKLFF.

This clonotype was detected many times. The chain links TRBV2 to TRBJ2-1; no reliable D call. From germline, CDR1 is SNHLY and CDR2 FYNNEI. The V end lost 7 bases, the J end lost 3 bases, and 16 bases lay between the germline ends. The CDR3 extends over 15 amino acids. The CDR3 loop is CASTLDAASYNEQFF. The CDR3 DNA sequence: TGTGCCAGCACACTGGACGCGGCGAGCTACAATGAGCAGTTCTTC.

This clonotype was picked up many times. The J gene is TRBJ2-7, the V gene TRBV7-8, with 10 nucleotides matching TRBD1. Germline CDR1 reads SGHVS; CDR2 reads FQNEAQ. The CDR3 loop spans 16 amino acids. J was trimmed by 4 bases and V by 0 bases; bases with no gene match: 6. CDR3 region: CASSLAQGTGAYEQYF. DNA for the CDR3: TGTGCCAGCAGCTTAGCGCAAGGGACAGGGGCTTACGAGCAGTACTTC.

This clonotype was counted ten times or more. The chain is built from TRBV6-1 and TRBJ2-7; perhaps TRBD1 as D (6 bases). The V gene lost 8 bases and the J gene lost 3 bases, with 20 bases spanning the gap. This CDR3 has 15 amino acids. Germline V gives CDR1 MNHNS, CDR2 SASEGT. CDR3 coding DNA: TGTGCCAGCTTCCCAAAAACCGGGACAAACTACGAGCAGTACTTC. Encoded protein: CASFPKTGTNYEQYF.